This T cell receptor beta chain was found in a study of tumor-infiltrating lymphocytes in primary liver carcinoma. Across the study: Patients underwent resection of primary liver carcinoma. Between roughly 4 and 11 cm across, the tumors were all of stage T1-T3 N0M0.

Constant-region priming of about 0.5 ug total RNA yielded TCR beta cDNA. A slightly modified ARM-PCR protocol with three nested multiplex PCR rounds produced these TCR beta libraries. TRBV1-TRBV30 forward primers paired with a C-beta reverse primer were used in the first two PCR rounds, which ran approximately 10 cycles each. TCRdb re-derived calls from the multiplex PCR reads in MiXCR, one entry per CDR3 protein. The sample includes about 320,000 distinct CDR3 sequences, 50% to 70% of them seen just once. Remarks on this clonotype: One junction end does not reproduce the germline sequence, and a read error may be involved.

There are 13 residues in the CDR3. The V gene's germline CDR1 is SGHAT and CDR2 FQNNGV. The blood RNA (from unsorted whole blood) was obtained, and germline DNA was also extracted. This receptor was taken from a middle-aged man with primary liver carcinoma and hepatitis B virus infection. This chain joins TRBV11-2 and TRBJ2-1; D not certain. The sequenced material came from peripheral blood. CDR3 bases: TGTGCCAACAGCTTAGACCTCCTGAACGAGCAGTTCTTC. Translated, it gives CANSLDLLNEQFF.